The entry below describes one T cell receptor (beta chain). Germline loops: CDR1 MNHNY, CDR2 SVGAGI (reference sequence). The CDR3 is made up of 15 amino acids. Trimming removed 7 bases at V and 4 bases at J, with 17 bases between. This entry belongs to a study of blood T cell repertoires in COVID-19. About the research overall: Some COVID-19 samples were acute and others convalescent; all came from the United States, Italy and Spain.

Per the original methods: It was from reference gene primer amplification that nucleated cell counts were estimated. Data came from immunoSEQ multiplex PCR; TCRdb stores just in-frame clones and leaves some out. The V and J calls and clone size come from that table; D and trimming were worked out from the DNA. The table lists over 70,000 clones, about 75% of them singletons. This receptor was taken from a woman older than 75 with acute or convalescent COVID-19. V gene TRBV6-6 combines with J gene TRBJ2-1; a possible D gene is TRBD2 (5 bases). The sample taken for sequencing was peripheral blood. The CDR3 bases are TGTGCCAGCAATGAGGGATTTAGGGCATACAATGAGCAGTTCTTC. Translating it yields CASNEGFRAYNEQFF.